One and the same sample provided the 18 T cell receptor beta chains below, sequenced in a study of shared clonotypes between healthy human individuals. Method: immunoSEQ multiplex PCR; TCRdb's copy keeps in-frame clones and lacks some. This sample carries about 770,000 clones, around 70% of them seen once, and the ten largest clones take about 1.8%. Sequenced material: memory CD4+ T cells sorted from blood. Subset meaning: CD45RA-negative fraction. The receptors stem from a woman in her twenties or thirties in good health.

The chain has TRBV28 and TRBJ1-2; D might be TRBD1 (5 bases). Germline V lookup: CDR1 MDHEN, CDR2 SYDVKM. V was shortened by 4 bases and J by 4 bases, with 25 bases between the two germline ends. CDR3 length: 18 amino acids. CDR3 protein: CASSSPSSTGTFSYGYTF. The CDR3 DNA sequence: TGTGCCAGCAGTTCCCCCTCCTCTACAGGCACCTTCTCCTATGGCTACACCTTC.

Of note for this clone: One base away lies a much larger clone, so this may be a sequencing read error. Other DNA sequences in this sample translate to the same CDR3. J is TRBJ2-7 and V is TRBV28, with 10 bases lining up with TRBD1. In germline, CDR1 is MDHEN, CDR2 SYDVKM. The V and J ends lost 4 bases and 2 bases, in that order; junction bases with no gene match: 2. This CDR3 is 14 amino acids long. The CDR3 nucleotides are TGTGCCAGCAGTTCGGGACAGGGGACCTACGAGCAGTACTTC. Its translation is CASSSGQGTYEQYF. The whole variable domain, remainder taken from reference TRBV28 and TRBJ2-7, is DVKVTQSSRYLVKRTGEKVFLECVQDMDHENMFWYRQDPGLGLRLIYFSYDVKMKEKGDIPEGYSVSREKKERFSLILESASTNQTSMYLCASSSGQGTYEQYFGPGTRLTVT.

The rearrangement uses TRBV28 and TRBJ2-7; D not resolved. V was clipped by 1 base and J by 4 bases, with 11 bases between them. The germline V gene has CDR1 MDHEN and CDR2 SYDVKM. The CDR3 spans 14 residues. CDR3 sequence reads: CASSLSWAEYEQYF. CDR3 DNA: TGTGCCAGCAGTTTATCTTGGGCGGAGTACGAGCAGTACTTC. Combining the CDR3 with reference TRBV28 and TRBJ2-7 gives the whole variable domain DVKVTQSSRYLVKRTGEKVFLECVQDMDHENMFWYRQDPGLGLRLIYFSYDVKMKEKGDIPEGYSVSREKKERFSLILESASTNQTSMYLCASSLSWAEYEQYFGPGTRLTVT.

The chain uses TRBV6-5 and TRBJ2-7, with D possibly TRBD2 on 6 matching bases. CDR1 and CDR2 from the germline V gene are MNHEY and SVGAGI. Trimming shortened V by 5 bases and J by 2 bases, and 13 bases separated the two germline ends. CDR3 length: 14 residues. As DNA, the CDR3 is TGTGCCAGCAGTCCCGGGACTTCCACCTACGAGCAGTACTTC. It codes for CASSPGTSTYEQYF.

V gene TRBV5-1 combines with J gene TRBJ2-3; D unclear. V was trimmed by 2 bases and J by 0 bases, leaving 10 bases between them. This CDR3 is 15 amino acids long. Germline V CDR1 and CDR2: SGHRS, YFSETQ. CDR3 residues: CASSFGISSTDTQYF. The CDR3 nucleotides read TGCGCCAGCAGCTTTGGTATCAGCAGCACAGATACGCAGTATTTT.

This clone has just one count. The chain is built from TRBV6-1 and TRBJ1-1; no reliable D call. The V gene's germline CDR1 is MNHNS and CDR2 SASEGT. Trimming pared 7 bases from V and 2 bases from J, leaving 11 bases between. This CDR3 region has 13 residues. The CDR3 sequence: CASTLSGNTEAFF. In DNA form, the CDR3 reads TGTGCCAGCACCTTATCGGGTAACACTGAAGCTTTCTTT.

The CDR3 DNA reads as TGCGCCAGCAGCCCCCAGAAGACGGGAGGGAGCTCCTACGAGCAGTACTTC. The encoded protein is CASSPQKTGGSSYEQYF. The chain joins TRBV5-1 to TRBJ2-7, with 8 bases aligning to TRBD2. Germline CDR1 and CDR2: SGHRS and YFSETQ. The J segment lost 0 bases and the V segment lost 4 bases, leaving 12 bases of the junction unmatched. The CDR3 is 17 residues long.

The chain employs TRBV2 and TRBJ2-1, with D tentatively TRBD1 or TRBD2 (5 bases each). V shed 3 bases and J shed 7 bases, with 16 bases lying between them. This CDR3 has 15 amino acids. From germline, CDR1 is SNHLY and CDR2 FYNNEI. CDR3 protein: CASSDGTVYGNEQFF. For the CDR3, the DNA is TGTGCCAGCAGTGATGGGACCGTTTACGGTAATGAGCAGTTCTTC.

The gene calls are TRBV7-2 and TRBJ2-1, with TRBD2 matching over 12 bases. Trimming removed 3 bases from V and 3 bases from J; junction bases left unmatched: 12. The CDR3 contains 19 residues. Germline V gene lookup returns CDR1 SGHTA and CDR2 FQGNSA. The CDR3 coding sequence is TGTGCCAGCAGCTTCCCGAGGACACCGACTAGCGGGGGCTACAATGAGCAGTTCTTC. This encodes CASSFPRTPTSGGYNEQFF.

The chain links TRBV5-1 to TRBJ2-7; D perhaps matches TRBD2 (5 bases). Germline V gene data show CDR1 as SGHRS and CDR2 as YFSETQ. Trimming removed 6 bases at V and 2 bases at J, with 21 bases between. The CDR3 is made up of 16 amino acids. The CDR3 here is CASTPGQQRNPYEQYF. The CDR3 nucleotides are TGCGCCAGCACCCCCGGTCAGCAGCGGAATCCCTACGAGCAGTACTTC.

The rearrangement joins TRBV2 to TRBJ1-2; D call uncertain. V lost 4 bases and J lost 7, with 16 bases in between. There are 14 residues in the CDR3. The germline gives CDR1 SNHLY, CDR2 FYNNEI. The CDR3 loop is CASSVTDFVSGYTF. CDR3 DNA: TGTGCCAGCAGTGTAACGGATTTTGTCTCTGGCTACACCTTC.

This chain links TRBV6-6 with TRBJ2-6; D gene uncertain. Germline CDR1 and CDR2: MNHNY and SVGAGI (reference sequence). Trimming shortened V by 2 bases and J by 0 bases, and 8 bases separated the two germline ends. CDR3 length: 16 residues. The DNA of the CDR3 is TGTGCCAGCAGTTACCCGGTGCCCTCTGGGGCCAACGTCCTGACTTTC. Its translation: CASSYPVPSGANVLTF.

The chain carries TRBV28 and TRBJ2-7; 7 positions match TRBD2. The CDR3 runs 17 residues. V shed 1 base, J shed 0 bases, and the junction held 9 bases outside the gene matches. Germline V gene sequence: CDR1 MDHEN, CDR2 SYDVKM. The CDR3, as DNA: TGTGCCAGCAGTTTATCGCCTAGCGGAGGAAGCTCCTACGAGCAGTACTTC. It codes for CASSLSPSGGSSYEQYF. The full variable domain, in which reference TRBV28 and TRBJ2-7 provide the parts outside the CDR3, is DVKVTQSSRYLVKRTGEKVFLECVQDMDHENMFWYRQDPGLGLRLIYFSYDVKMKEKGDIPEGYSVSREKKERFSLILESASTNQTSMYLCASSLSPSGGSSYEQYFGPGTRLTVT.

The rearrangement links TRBV11-2 to TRBJ2-1; weak D call: TRBD2 (5 bases). Germline V CDR1 and CDR2: SGHAT, FQNNGV. V was clipped by 3 bases and J by 8 bases, with 11 bases between them. The CDR3 has 13 residues. CDR3: CASSFSGSYEQFF. CDR3 coding DNA: TGTGCCAGCAGCTTTTCGGGGAGTTATGAGCAGTTCTTC.

This clone was detected only a few times. The rearrangement links TRBV7-9 to TRBJ2-2; a possible D gene is TRBD2 (5 bases). The germline CDR1 and CDR2 sequences are SEHNR and FQNEAQ (reference sequence). The germline V and J ends were trimmed by 3 bases and 4 bases, with 18 bases remaining between them. The CDR3 length is 17 residues. The CDR3 reads CASSFARGVRGTGELFF. The CDR3 DNA reads TGTGCCAGCAGCTTCGCCCGGGGAGTTCGGGGCACCGGGGAGCTGTTTTTT. Combining the CDR3 with reference TRBV7-9 and TRBJ2-2 gives the whole variable domain DTGVSQNPRHKITKRGQNVTFRCDPISEHNRLYWYRQTLGQGPEFLTYFQNEAQLEKSRLLSDRFSAERPKGSFSTLEIQRTEQGDSAMYLCASSFARGVRGTGELFFGEGSRLTVL.

The chain combines TRBV6-6 with TRBJ2-1; D is undetermined. The CDR3 runs 13 residues. CDR1 and CDR2 from the germline V gene are MNHNY and SVGAGI (reference sequence). The V end was cut by 0 bases, the J end by 6 bases, with 6 bases between. CDR3 amino acids: CASSYSTGNEQFF. The CDR3 nucleotides read TGTGCCAGCAGTTACTCGACGGGCAATGAGCAGTTCTTC.

The chain recombines TRBV6-1 with TRBJ2-7; tentative D call: TRBD2 (5 bases). Germline values: CDR1 MNHNS, CDR2 SASEGT. The CDR3 totals 14 residues. Trimming removed 0 bases at V and 4 bases at J, with 10 bases between. The CDR3: CASSEAPGNYEQYF. The CDR3 region has the DNA TGTGCCAGCAGTGAAGCGCCCGGGAATTACGAGCAGTACTTC.

This chain joins TRBV6-1 and TRBJ2-3; no clear D gene. The CDR3 totals 16 residues. CDR1 is MNHNS, CDR2 SASEGT, per germline. V lost 0 bases and J lost 3, with 13 bases in between. CDR3 DNA sequence: TGTGCCAGCAGTGAAGCAGGGCGAATAAGAACAGATACGCAGTATTTT. This translates into CASSEAGRIRTDTQYF.